The sequence of this TCR beta chain was determined in a study of cytomegalovirus exposure and HLA in healthy donors. The study's findings and limits: In a later analysis, TCR beta V- and J-gene trimming was associated with a missense DCLRE1C variant. It was assumed in the presence/absence analyses that sequencing depth was roughly uniform across donors. Previously analyzed data showed that most TCR beta V segments were productive at a frequency of about 90% or about 30%. Using the classifier, cytomegalovirus status was reportedly diagnosed with high specificity and sensitivity.

PCR was performed using 60 Vbeta and 13 Jbeta primers. Some clones are missing from TCRdb's copy, which holds only in-frame ones; the method was immunoSEQ multiplex PCR. Here the sample spans around 97,000 clones, roughly a tenth being singletons. Germline-derived CDR1 and CDR2 are ENHRY and SYGVKD. This CDR3 region has 13 residues. V was shortened by 6 bases and J by 4 bases, with 10 bases between the two germline ends. On this clone: Its specificity is unknown.

The sequenced sample consisted of PBMCs. The chain links TRBV10-3 to TRBJ1-5, with a weak D call TRBD1 (6 bases). The sequence was collected from a man in his fifties in good health and CMV-seropositive. The CDR3 sequence: CAIREQGNQPQHF. DNA of the CDR3: TGTGCCATCAGGGAACAGGGTAATCAGCCCCAGCATTTT.